This T cell receptor beta chain was documented in a study of blood T cell repertoires in COVID-19. For the study at large: From T cells, B-cell-depleted T cells, or PBMCs came the material, which was cDNA or gDNA.

Grouping used clinical history reported by participants in a survey and questionnaire. The germline gives CDR1 SEHNR, CDR2 FQNEAQ (reference sequence). V lost 0 bases and J 7 bases, leaving 13 bases between the germline ends. The length of the CDR3 is 15 residues. Sequenced by immunoSEQ multiplex PCR; TCRdb stores in-frame clones only, minus some. Found here are roughly 180,000 clones, approximately 84% of them singletons; the top ten hold roughly 5%. Sequencing was carried out using PBMCs or T cells enriched from blood (not recorded which). This TCR was recovered from a woman aged 35 to 49 with acute COVID-19. The chain joins TRBV7-9 to TRBJ2-1; possibly TRBD2 for D (6 bases). The CDR3 DNA reads TGTGCCAGCAGCTTAGCCGGGAGACAAGAAAATGAGCAGTTCTTC. Translating gives CASSLAGRQENEQFF.